This entry features one TCR beta chain sequence. Amplified TCR beta CDR3 regions were obtained using RNA transcripts as template. HTBI primers were used in a first-round RT-PCR, which preceded a second-round multiplex PCR. MiXCR, applied by TCRdb to the multiplex PCR reads, yields one record per CDR3 protein. This sample carries around 1.1 million distinct CDR3 sequences, about 36% of them seen once, and the ten largest clones take approximately 12%. CDR1 is SEHNR and CDR2 is FQNEAQ in the germline V gene (reference sequence). Trimming shortened V by 5 bases and J by 2 bases, and 15 bases separated the two germline ends. This CDR3 comprises 15 residues. This entry belongs to a study of Graves' ophthalmopathy and Graves' hyperthyroidism.

The sequencing sample was made of peripheral blood or thyroid tissue (not recorded which). This clonotype originated in an adult man with Graves' hyperthyroidism. J is TRBJ2-5 and V is TRBV7-9, with D maybe TRBD1 (5 bases). CDR3 loop: CASSTPQGFQETQYF. The CDR3 nucleotides are TGTGCCAGCAGCACACCTCAGGGATTTCAAGAGACCCAGTACTTC.